This T cell receptor (beta chain) was observed in a study of T cell responses to AZD1222 COVID-19 vaccine. To note about this clone: At one end, the junction sequence differs from germline, possibly due to a read error.

The assay was immunoSEQ multiplex PCR, and TCRdb's table has in-frame clones only and misses some. Found here are about 120,000 clones, about 89% of them singletons; the top ten hold about 5.2%. Sequencing was performed on peripheral blood, taken on day 0 of AZD1222 vaccination. The receptor's source is an adult in good health.

CDR3 in DNA: TGCGCCAGCAGGTTGGACATTAATTCACCCCTCCACTTT. Amino acids: CASRLDINSPLHF. This chain joins TRBV5-1 and TRBJ1-6; TRBD1 might be the D (5 bases). CDR3 size: 13 residues. Germline values: CDR1 SGHRS, CDR2 YFSETQ.